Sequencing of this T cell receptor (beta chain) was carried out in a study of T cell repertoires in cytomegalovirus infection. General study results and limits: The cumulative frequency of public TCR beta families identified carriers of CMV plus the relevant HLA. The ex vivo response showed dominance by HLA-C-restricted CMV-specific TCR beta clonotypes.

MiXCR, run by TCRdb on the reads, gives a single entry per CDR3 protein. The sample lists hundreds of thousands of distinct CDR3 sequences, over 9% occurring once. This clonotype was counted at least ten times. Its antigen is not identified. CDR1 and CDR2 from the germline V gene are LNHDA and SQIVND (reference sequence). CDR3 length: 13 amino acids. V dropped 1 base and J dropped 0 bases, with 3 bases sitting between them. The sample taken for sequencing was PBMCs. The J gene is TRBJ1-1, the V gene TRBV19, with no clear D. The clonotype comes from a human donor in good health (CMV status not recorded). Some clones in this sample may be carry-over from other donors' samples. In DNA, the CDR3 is TGTGCCAGTAGTATAGGAATGAACACTGAAGCTTTCTTT. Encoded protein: CASSIGMNTEAFF.